This entry features one TCR beta chain sequence. Its specificity is not known. Sequenced by immunoSEQ multiplex PCR; TCRdb stores in-frame clones only, minus some. The sample includes 100,000 to 150,000 clones, 80% to 95% of them seen just once. The source of the sample is a study of T cell responses to AZD1222 COVID-19 vaccine. The study's findings and limits: At baseline, just six AZD1222 recipients tested seropositive. Females made up more of the donors, who were largely white British, and clonal diversity may have come out too low.

The V end lost 5 bases, the J end lost 4 bases, and 10 bases lay between the germline ends. This CDR3 is built from 14 residues. CDR1 and CDR2 (germline): SGHNT, YYREEE (reference sequence). V and J are TRBV5-4 and TRBJ2-6; perhaps TRBD1 as D (6 bases). The sequencing used peripheral blood, collected on day 0 of MenACWY control vaccination. The sequence came from an adult in good health. CDR3 sequence reads: CASSTGTGANVLTF. CDR3 DNA: TGTGCCAGCAGTACCGGGACAGGGGCCAACGTCCTGACTTTC. The variable domain in full, completed from reference TRBV5-4 and TRBJ2-6, reads ETGVTQSPTHLIKTRGQQVTLRCSSQSGHNTVSWYQQALGQGPQFIFQYYREEENGRGNFPPRFSGLQFPNYSSELNVNALELDDSALYLCASSTGTGANVLTFGAGSRLTVL.